This passage covers 9 T cell receptor beta chains from one sample sequenced in a study of blood T cell repertoires in COVID-19 (TCRdb year 2020). Receptor amplification or capture employed the immunoSEQ multiplex PCR assay. This is the immuneACCESS table as TCRdb keeps it, with only in-frame sequences that have V and J called. A part of the clones is gone; compared with another copy, unresolved V genes explain less than half, and the rest is unexplained. Across this sample there are some 180,000 clones, with more than 80% seen only once. The ten largest clones take up about 11% of the sample. Sequencing was performed on peripheral blood. These receptors all come from a woman in her thirties or forties with COVID-19, enrolled during active disease.

The V gene is TRBV7-3, the J gene TRBJ2-3, with a possible D match to TRBD2 (5 bases). Trimming removed 1 base from V and 2 bases from J, with 13 bases in between. Germline-derived CDR1 and CDR2 are SGHTA and FQGTGA. This CDR3 spans 16 amino acids. CDR3 DNA: TGTGCCAGCAGCTTAATAGCTAGCTCACCCACAGATACGCAGTATTTT. Translated, it gives CASSLIASSPTDTQYF.

In its sample, this clone was seen a few times. The CDR3 sequence is CASSLDVGGKAGELFF. CDR3 DNA: TGTGCCAGCAGCTTAGATGTGGGGGGGAAGGCCGGGGAGCTGTTTTTT. The rearrangement uses TRBV11-2 and TRBJ2-2, with 7 bases that match TRBD2. Germline loops: CDR1 SGHAT, CDR2 FQNNGV. After removal of 0 bases from V and 6 bases from J, the junction contained 7 bases not matched to a gene. CDR3 size: 16 residues.

This clone was observed a handful of times. CDR3 in amino acids: CASSFEGMGNTIYF. CDR3 bases: TGTGCCAGCAGTTTTGAGGGCATGGGAAACACCATATATTTT. This sequence joins TRBV28 and TRBJ1-3; D is unclear. Germline CDR1 is MDHEN and CDR2 is SYDVKM. The CDR3 runs to 14 residues. Between the trimmed V and J ends, which lost 3 bases and 4 bases, there was a span of 10 bases.

This chain uses TRBV19 with TRBJ2-1, with D possibly being TRBD1 (6 bases). This CDR3 region has 15 residues. CDR1 LNHDA and CDR2 SQIVND come from the germline V gene (reference sequence). The V end was cut by 3 bases, the J end by 5 bases, with 14 bases between. The CDR3 sequence: CASSIVSQGHNEQFF. Here the CDR3 DNA reads TGTGCCAGTAGTATTGTCTCCCAGGGGCACAATGAGCAGTTCTTC.

The genes are TRBV19 and TRBJ2-5, with 10 bases lining up with TRBD1. CDR1 LNHDA and CDR2 SQIVND come from the germline V gene (reference sequence). V lost 5 bases, J lost 4 bases, and 7 bases stayed unmatched. The CDR3 has 15 amino acids. CDR3: CASSWAGQGSETQYF. The CDR3 DNA follows: TGTGCCAGTAGTTGGGCGGGACAGGGGTCAGAGACCCAGTACTTC. Based on the CDR3 plus reference TRBV19 and TRBJ2-5, the full variable domain is DGGITQSPKYLFRKEGQNVTLSCEQNLNHDAMYWYRQDPGQGLRLIYYSQIVNDFQKGDIAEGYSVSREKKESFPLTVTSAQKNPTAFYLCASSWAGQGSETQYFGPGTRLLVL.

The chain links TRBV5-1 to TRBJ2-1; 8 bases match TRBD2. The CDR3 consists of 14 residues. Germline V gene sequence: CDR1 SGHRS, CDR2 YFSETQ. V gave up 2 bases and J gave up 5 bases; unmatched junction bases: 3. In DNA form, the CDR3 reads TGCGCCAGCAGCTTAACGGGAGGGAACAATGAGCAGTTCTTC. Encoded protein: CASSLTGGNNEQFF.

The chain couples TRBV19 to TRBJ1-5; 9 bases fit TRBD1. The V and J ends lost 3 bases and 6 bases, in that order; junction bases with no gene match: 6. This CDR3 comprises 15 residues. The germline gives CDR1 LNHDA, CDR2 SQIVND (reference sequence). The CDR3 DNA reads as TGTGCCAGTAGTATTAACAGGGGGCTGCGTCAGCCCCAGCATTTT. It encodes CASSINRGLRQPQHF.

The sample holds a few counts of this clone. The chain links TRBV7-2 to TRBJ1-5; the match to TRBD1 covers 11 bases. From germline, CDR1 is SGHTA and CDR2 FQGNSA. The V and J ends lost 4 bases and 3 bases, in that order; junction bases with no gene match: 8. The CDR3 covers 17 residues. As DNA, the CDR3 is TGTGCCAGCAGCTCCAGGACAGGGGGCTTTCTCAATCAGCCCCAGCATTTT. Residues: CASSSRTGGFLNQPQHF.

The gene calls are TRBV2 and TRBJ1-1, with 10 nucleotides matching TRBD1. Looked up from germline, CDR1 is SNHLY and CDR2 is FYNNEI. The J segment lost 4 bases and the V segment lost 3 bases, leaving 8 bases of the junction unmatched. There are 16 residues in the CDR3. CDR3 loop: CASSEGRDRGPTEAFF. CDR3 DNA sequence: TGTGCCAGCAGTGAGGGTCGCGACAGGGGGCCCACTGAAGCTTTCTTT. Full variable domain (missing parts from reference TRBV2 and TRBJ1-1): EPEVTQTPSHQVTQMGQEVILRCVPISNHLYFYWYRQILGQKVEFLVSFYNNEISEKSEIFDDQFSVERPDGSNFTLKIRSTKLEDSAMYFCASSEGRDRGPTEAFFGQGTRLTVV.